The 21 T cell receptor beta chains listed next were all sequenced from one sample in a study of PD-L1 blockade in urothelial cancer. Generated by immunoSEQ multiplex PCR, the TCRdb table keeps only in-frame clones and is missing some. The table records around 19,000 clones, approximately 82% of them present only once. Sample time point: peripheral blood 6 weeks after treatment start. The starting material was PBMCs, obtained around atezolizumab (anti-PD-L1) treatment. The receptors here all came from a man between 50 and 59 years old with urothelial cancer.

The gene calls are TRBV28 and TRBJ2-4; 10 bases line up with TRBD1. The CDR3 spans 16 residues. J gave up 1 base and V 4 bases, and 4 bases lay outside the gene matches. Per the germline V gene, CDR1 is MDHEN and CDR2 is SYDVKM. CDR3 residues: CASSSAGQGAKNIQYF. In DNA form, the CDR3 reads TGTGCCAGCAGTTCAGCGGGACAGGGGGCCAAAAACATTCAGTACTTC.

The rearrangement joins TRBV5-1 to TRBJ2-1; TRBD2 agrees at 11 bases. This CDR3 is built from 16 residues. CDR1 is SGHRS and CDR2 is YFSETQ in the germline V gene. Trimming cost V 4 bases and J 9 bases; bases outside gene matches: 12. The CDR3 spells CASSGGLAVLGAEQFF. The CDR3 DNA reads as TGCGCCAGCAGCGGGGGACTAGCGGTTCTCGGGGCTGAGCAGTTCTTC.

This chain connects TRBV19 to TRBJ2-1; D call uncertain. V was pared by 3 bases and J by 12 bases, with 12 bases between. The CDR3 has 12 amino acids. Germline values: CDR1 LNHDA, CDR2 SQIVND (reference sequence). DNA for the CDR3: TGTGCCAGTAGTATTCAGGCCGATGTGCAGTTCTTC. It encodes CASSIQADVQFF. The whole variable domain, filled in from reference TRBV19 and TRBJ2-1, reads DGGITQSPKYLFRKEGQNVTLSCEQNLNHDAMYWYRQDPGQGLRLIYYSQIVNDFQKGDIAEGYSVSREKKESFPLTVTSAQKNPTAFYLCASSIQADVQFFGPGTRLTVL.

The J gene is TRBJ2-7, the V gene TRBV4-1; perhaps TRBD1 as D (7 bases). Deletions cut 7 bases from V and 2 bases from J, with 27 bases between. The CDR3 runs to 18 residues. From germline, CDR1 is MGHRA and CDR2 YSYEKL. The CDR3 bases are TGCGCCAGCACCAAAGCCGGCGGGACAGCGGGCATACCCTACGAGCAGTACTTC. Its translation is CASTKAGGTAGIPYEQYF.

The rearrangement joins TRBV2 to TRBJ2-7, with D possibly being TRBD1 (5 bases). V shed 5 bases and J shed 6 bases, with 11 bases lying between them. The CDR3 runs to 12 residues. In germline, CDR1 is SNHLY, CDR2 FYNNEI. As DNA, the CDR3 is TGTGCCAGCAGTCCAGGGAAAGGCGAGCAGTACTTC. Its protein product is CASSPGKGEQYF.

The rearrangement links TRBV15 to TRBJ2-7, with a possible D match to TRBD1 (6 bases). CDR1 and CDR2 (germline): LNHNV, YYDKDF (reference sequence). The V and J ends lost 1 base and 3 bases respectively, with 22 bases between them. The CDR3 contains 18 residues. The CDR3 reads CATSRGANRAERGYEQYF. CDR3 bases: TGTGCCACCAGCAGAGGGGCCAACAGGGCTGAAAGAGGCTACGAGCAGTACTTC.

V usage is TRBV5-6 and J usage is TRBJ2-3; TRBD2 aligns across 11 bases. V lost 4 bases, J lost 5 bases, and 6 bases stayed unmatched. The CDR3 spans 15 residues. Germline V gives CDR1 SGHDT, CDR2 YYEEEE. The CDR3 DNA sequence: TGTGCCAGCAGCCGCTCTGGACTAGCGGGAGATACGCAGTATTTT. As protein: CASSRSGLAGDTQYF.

CDR3 DNA: TGCGCCAGCAGCTTGTCAGAGGGTTTGGAAAACATTCAGTACTTC. Encoded protein: CASSLSEGLENIQYF. The chain uses TRBV5-1 and TRBJ2-4; D might be TRBD2 (5 bases). Per the germline V gene, CDR1 is SGHRS and CDR2 is YFSETQ. The V end lost 1 base, the J end lost 5 bases, and 13 bases lay between the germline ends. The CDR3 extends over 15 amino acids. Full variable domain (missing parts from reference TRBV5-1 and TRBJ2-4): KAGVTQTPRYLIKTRGQQVTLSCSPISGHRSVSWYQQTPGQGLQFLFEYFSETQRNKGNFPGRFSGRQFSNSRSEMNVSTLELGDSALYLCASSLSEGLENIQYFGAGTRLSVL.

The gene calls are TRBV2 and TRBJ1-4; 8 bases align to TRBD1. The CDR3 is made up of 14 amino acids. Trimming removed 5 bases from V and 8 bases from J; junction bases left unmatched: 7. From germline, CDR1 is SNHLY and CDR2 FYNNEI. The CDR3 spells CASSWTGSREKLFF. CDR3 coding DNA: TGTGCCAGCAGTTGGACAGGGTCAAGGGAAAAACTGTTTTTT.

This rearrangement joins TRBV10-2 to TRBJ2-1, with a weak D call TRBD2 (6 bases). The CDR3 has 13 amino acids. Germline-derived CDR1 and CDR2 are WSHSY and SAAADI. Trimming left V 5 bases short and J 6 bases short, with 11 bases between. The CDR3 loop reads CASSSGVRNEQFF. CDR3 bases: TGCGCCAGCAGTTCGGGAGTCCGCAATGAGCAGTTCTTC.

This clone has a handful of counts. The rearrangement links TRBV5-1 to TRBJ1-3; TRBD1 matches at 7 bases. Germline assignment: CDR1 SGHRS and CDR2 YFSETQ. V shed 3 bases, J shed 3 bases, and the junction held 6 bases outside the gene matches. The CDR3 is 15 residues long. The CDR3 bases are TGCGCCAGCAGCTACGACGCAGGGGGTGGAAACACCATATATTTT. Translating it yields CASSYDAGGGNTIYF.

This chain links TRBV28 with TRBJ1-3; D is unresolved. V was pared by 6 bases and J by 5 bases, with 8 bases between. The CDR3 has 12 residues. CDR1 is MDHEN and CDR2 is SYDVKM in the germline V gene. CDR3 sequence reads: CASRGGRNTIYF. The CDR3 DNA sequence: TGTGCCAGCAGAGGAGGGCGAAACACCATATATTTT.

The chain recombines TRBV2 with TRBJ1-2; TRBD1 might be the D (6 bases). The CDR3 has 16 residues. The germline V and J ends were trimmed by 0 bases and 4 bases, with 15 bases remaining between them. Germline values: CDR1 SNHLY, CDR2 FYNNEI. The CDR3 spells CASSEAPGQSLYGYTF. The CDR3 nucleotides read TGTGCCAGCAGTGAAGCCCCCGGACAGAGTCTCTATGGCTACACCTTC.

The chain employs TRBV29-1 and TRBJ2-1; 7 nucleotides line up with TRBD2. CDR3 length: 13 residues. CDR1 is SQVTM, CDR2 ANQGSEA, per germline. The junction had 8 bases not matched to a gene; V was cut back by 4 bases and J by 8 bases. This chain's CDR3 is CSVAWGGVDEQFF. DNA of the CDR3: TGCAGCGTTGCGTGGGGGGGGGTGGATGAGCAGTTCTTC.

The V and J genes are TRBV13 and TRBJ1-2; 11 nucleotides line up with TRBD1. Germline lookup yields CDR1 PRHDT and CDR2 FYEKMQ (reference sequence). The ends lost 2 bases at V and 8 bases at J; junction bases unmatched: 7. The CDR3 loop spans 15 amino acids. The CDR3 sequence is CASSLSGQGARGYTF. Written as DNA, the CDR3 is TGTGCCAGCAGCTTATCAGGACAGGGGGCTCGCGGCTACACCTTC.

The rearrangement links TRBV5-1 to TRBJ1-4; D might be TRBD1 (5 bases). Trimming left V 5 bases short and J 7 bases short, with 9 bases between. The CDR3 totals 12 residues. Per the germline V gene, CDR1 is SGHRS and CDR2 is YFSETQ. In DNA, the CDR3 is TGCGCCAGCAGTAACGGGGGTGAAAAACTGTTTTTT. Its translation is CASSNGGEKLFF.

This chain uses TRBV5-1 with TRBJ1-1; possible D gene TRBD1, 6 bases. V was clipped by 4 bases and J by 0 bases, with 13 bases between them. The CDR3 extends over 15 amino acids. CDR1 is SGHRS and CDR2 is YFSETQ in the germline V gene. The CDR3 loop reads CASSPEGGMNTEAFF. DNA of the CDR3: TGCGCCAGCAGCCCGGAGGGGGGGATGAACACTGAAGCTTTCTTT.

DNA of the CDR3: TGTGCCAGAAGCTGGGAGCGAGAGACCCAGTACTTC. Translated, it gives CARSWERETQYF. The chain joins TRBV5-3 to TRBJ2-5, with D perhaps TRBD2 (5 bases). TRBV5-3 qualifies as an ORF whose function is uncertain. Trimming took 3 bases from V and 4 from J, leaving 7 bases between them. CDR3 size: 12 residues.

The table lists this clone with a count of one. The chain combines TRBV7-2 with TRBJ2-3; 10 bases map to TRBD2. The CDR3 extends over 15 amino acids. Germline loops: CDR1 SGHTA, CDR2 FQGNSA. V trimming: 4 bases; J trimming: 2 bases; junction bases outside the gene matches: 3. The CDR3 is CASSSLAGATDTQYF. In DNA, the CDR3 is TGTGCCAGCAGCTCGCTAGCGGGGGCCACAGATACGCAGTATTTT.

The V gene is TRBV6-1, the J gene TRBJ1-2; D perhaps matches TRBD1 (6 bases). Trimming cost V 6 bases and J 9 bases, with 20 bases left between them. There are 14 residues in the CDR3. From germline, CDR1 is MNHNS and CDR2 SASEGT. The CDR3 DNA reads as TGTGCCAGCAGGATCCAACCTGAACAGGGAAGCTACACCTTC. This sequence encodes CASRIQPEQGSYTF.

The chain joins TRBV19 to TRBJ1-1; weak D call: TRBD1 (5 bases). Trimming cost V 5 bases and J 2 bases, with 15 bases left between them. The CDR3 extends over 15 amino acids. The germline CDR1 and CDR2 sequences are LNHDA and SQIVND (reference sequence). CDR3 sequence (DNA): TGTGCCAGTAGTCGCCGGGGGGGAGGAAACACTGAAGCTTTCTTT. It yields the protein CASSRRGGGNTEAFF.